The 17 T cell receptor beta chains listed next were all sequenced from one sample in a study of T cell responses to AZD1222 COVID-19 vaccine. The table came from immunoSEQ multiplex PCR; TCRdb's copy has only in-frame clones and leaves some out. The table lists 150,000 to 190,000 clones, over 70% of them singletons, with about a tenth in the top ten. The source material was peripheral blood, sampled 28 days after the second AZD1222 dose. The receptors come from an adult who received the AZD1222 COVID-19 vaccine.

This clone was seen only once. The CDR3: CASSLVVGTASSYEQYF. The DNA for the CDR3 is TGTGCCAGCAGCTTAGTGGTTGGGACGGCGAGCTCCTACGAGCAGTACTTC. V gene TRBV7-9 combines with J gene TRBJ2-7; perhaps D is TRBD1 or TRBD2 (5 bases each). Per the germline V gene, CDR1 is SEHNR and CDR2 is FQNEAQ (reference sequence). CDR3 length: 17 amino acids. Trimming pared 1 base from V and 0 bases from J, leaving 16 bases between.

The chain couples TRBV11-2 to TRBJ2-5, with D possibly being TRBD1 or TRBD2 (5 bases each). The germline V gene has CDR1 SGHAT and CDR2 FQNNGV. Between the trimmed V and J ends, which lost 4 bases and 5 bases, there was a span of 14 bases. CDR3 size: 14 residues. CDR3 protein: CASSSGRGLETQYF. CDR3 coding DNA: TGTGCCAGCAGCTCGGGACGGGGTTTGGAGACCCAGTACTTC. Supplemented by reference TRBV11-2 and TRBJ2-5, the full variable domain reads EAGVAQSPRYKIIEKRQSVAFWCNPISGHATLYWYQQILGQGPKLLIQFQNNGVVDDSQLPKDRFSAERLKGVDSTLKIQPAKLEDSAVYLCASSSGRGLETQYFGPGTRLLVL.

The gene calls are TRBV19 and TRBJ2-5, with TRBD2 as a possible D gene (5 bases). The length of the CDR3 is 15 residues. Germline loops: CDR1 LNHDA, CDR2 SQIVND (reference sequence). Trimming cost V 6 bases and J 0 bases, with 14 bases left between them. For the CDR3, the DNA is TGTGCCAGTAGCCCAAGGTCGGGGTACCAAGAGACCCAGTACTTC. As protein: CASSPRSGYQETQYF.

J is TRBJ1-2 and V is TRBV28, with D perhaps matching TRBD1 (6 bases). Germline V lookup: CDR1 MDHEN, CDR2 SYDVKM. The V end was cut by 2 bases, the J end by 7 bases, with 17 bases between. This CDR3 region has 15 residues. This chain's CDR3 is CASSLGGALKSGYTF. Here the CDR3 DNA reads TGTGCCAGCAGTTTAGGGGGGGCGTTAAAGTCTGGCTACACCTTC.

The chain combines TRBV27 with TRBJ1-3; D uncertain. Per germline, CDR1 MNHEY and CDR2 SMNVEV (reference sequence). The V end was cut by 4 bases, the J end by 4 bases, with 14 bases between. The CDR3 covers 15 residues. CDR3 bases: TGTGCCAGCAGTTCGGGTAACGGCCAAGGAAACACCATATATTTT. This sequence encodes CASSSGNGQGNTIYF.

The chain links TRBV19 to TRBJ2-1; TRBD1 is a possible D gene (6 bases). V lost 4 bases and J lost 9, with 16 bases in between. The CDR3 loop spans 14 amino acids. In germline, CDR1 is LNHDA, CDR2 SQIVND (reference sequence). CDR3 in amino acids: CASSSGRGKGEQFF. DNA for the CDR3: TGTGCCAGTAGTAGCGGCAGGGGTAAAGGTGAGCAGTTCTTC.

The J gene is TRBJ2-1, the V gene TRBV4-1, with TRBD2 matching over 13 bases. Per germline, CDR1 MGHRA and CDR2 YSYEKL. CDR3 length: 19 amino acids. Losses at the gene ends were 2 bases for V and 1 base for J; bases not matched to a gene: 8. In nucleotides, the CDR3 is TGCGCCAGCAGCCAACCGGGACTAGCGGGAAAATCTTCCTACAATGAGCAGTTCTTC. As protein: CASSQPGLAGKSSYNEQFF.

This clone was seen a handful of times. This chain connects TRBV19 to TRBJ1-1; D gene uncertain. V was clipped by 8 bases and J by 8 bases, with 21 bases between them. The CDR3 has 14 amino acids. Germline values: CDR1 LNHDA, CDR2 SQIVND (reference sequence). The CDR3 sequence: CASETEWPEGEAFF. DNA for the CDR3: TGTGCCAGTGAAACCGAGTGGCCCGAAGGGGAAGCTTTCTTT.

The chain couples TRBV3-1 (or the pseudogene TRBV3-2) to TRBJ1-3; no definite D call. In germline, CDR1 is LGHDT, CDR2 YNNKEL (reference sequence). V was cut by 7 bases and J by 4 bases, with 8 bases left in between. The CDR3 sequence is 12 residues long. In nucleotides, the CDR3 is TGTGCCAGCACCGAAGGGGGAAACACCATATATTTT. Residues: CASTEGGNTIYF.

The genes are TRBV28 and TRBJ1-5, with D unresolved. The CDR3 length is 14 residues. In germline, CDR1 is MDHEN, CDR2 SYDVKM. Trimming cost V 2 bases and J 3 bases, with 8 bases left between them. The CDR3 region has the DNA TGTGCCAGCAGTTTAATACAGCTCAATCAGCCCCAGCATTTT. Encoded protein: CASSLIQLNQPQHF.

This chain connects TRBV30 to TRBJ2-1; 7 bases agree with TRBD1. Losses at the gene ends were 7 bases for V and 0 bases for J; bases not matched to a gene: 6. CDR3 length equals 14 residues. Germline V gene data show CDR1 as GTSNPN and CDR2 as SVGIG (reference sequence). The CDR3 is CASHRGPSYNEQFF. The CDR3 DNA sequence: TGTGCCTCCCACAGGGGCCCCTCCTACAATGAGCAGTTCTTC.

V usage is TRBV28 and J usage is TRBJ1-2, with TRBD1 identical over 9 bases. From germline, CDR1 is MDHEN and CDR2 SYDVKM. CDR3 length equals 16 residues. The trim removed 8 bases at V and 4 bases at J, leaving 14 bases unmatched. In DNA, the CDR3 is TGTGCCAGCGGCCCGGGGGGATCACAGGGGGCCTATGGCTACACCTTC. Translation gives CASGPGGSQGAYGYTF.

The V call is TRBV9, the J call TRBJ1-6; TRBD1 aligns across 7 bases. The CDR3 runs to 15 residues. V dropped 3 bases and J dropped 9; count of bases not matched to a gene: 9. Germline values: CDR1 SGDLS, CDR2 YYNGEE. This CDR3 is CASSDRQGGGSPLHF. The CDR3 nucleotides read TGTGCCAGCAGCGACAGACAGGGTGGGGGTTCACCCCTCCACTTT. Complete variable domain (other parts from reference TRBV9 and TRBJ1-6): DSGVTQTPKHLITATGQRVTLRCSPRSGDLSVYWYQQSLDQGLQFLIQYYNGEERAKGNILERFSAQQFPDLHSELNLSSLELGDSALYFCASSDRQGGGSPLHFGNGTRLTVT.

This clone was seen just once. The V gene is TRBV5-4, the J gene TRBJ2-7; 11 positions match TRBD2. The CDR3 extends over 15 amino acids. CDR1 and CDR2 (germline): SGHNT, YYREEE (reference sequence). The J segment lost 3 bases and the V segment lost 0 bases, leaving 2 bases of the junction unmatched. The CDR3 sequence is CASSLVSGRDYEQYF. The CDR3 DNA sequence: TGTGCCAGCAGCTTGGTTAGCGGGAGGGACTACGAGCAGTACTTC.

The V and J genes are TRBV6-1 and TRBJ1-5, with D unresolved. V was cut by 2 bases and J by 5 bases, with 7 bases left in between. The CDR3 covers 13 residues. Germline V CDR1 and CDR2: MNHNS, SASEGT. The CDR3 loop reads CASSENRDQPQHF. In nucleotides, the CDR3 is TGTGCCAGCAGTGAAAACAGAGATCAGCCCCAGCATTTT.

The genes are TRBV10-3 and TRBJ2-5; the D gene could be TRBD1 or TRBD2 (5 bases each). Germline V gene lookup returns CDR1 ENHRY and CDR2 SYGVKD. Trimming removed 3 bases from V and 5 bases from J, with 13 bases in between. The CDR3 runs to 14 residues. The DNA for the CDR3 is TGTGCCATCAGTGACTTTGGGACCGGGGAGACCCAGTACTTC. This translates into CAISDFGTGETQYF.

CDR3: CASTTGTAGNTIYF. CDR3 bases: TGTGCCAGCACCACCGGTACAGCTGGAAACACCATATATTTT. The rearrangement links TRBV6-5 to TRBJ1-3, with unresolved D. The V end was cut by 7 bases, the J end by 2 bases, with 12 bases between. Germline CDR1 is MNHEY and CDR2 is SVGAGI. The CDR3 runs to 14 residues.